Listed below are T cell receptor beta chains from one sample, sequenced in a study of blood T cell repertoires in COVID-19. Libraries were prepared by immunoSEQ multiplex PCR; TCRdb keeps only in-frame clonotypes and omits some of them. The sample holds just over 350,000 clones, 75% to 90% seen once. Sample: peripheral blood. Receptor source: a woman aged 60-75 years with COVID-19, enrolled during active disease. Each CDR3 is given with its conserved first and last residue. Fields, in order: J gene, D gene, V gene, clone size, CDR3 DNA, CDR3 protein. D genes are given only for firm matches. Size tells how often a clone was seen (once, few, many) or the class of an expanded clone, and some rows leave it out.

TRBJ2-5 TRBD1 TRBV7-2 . TGTGCCAGCAGCTCGGGCGCAGGGGGCACCCAGTACTTC CASSSGAGGTQYF
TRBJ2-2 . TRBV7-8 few TGTGCCACCTCCGGGCAGGGGAGACGTGACACCGGGGAGCTGTTTTTT CATSGQGRRDTGELFF
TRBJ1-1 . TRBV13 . TGTGCCAGCAGCTACAGACTGGGAGGGCACACTGAAGCTTTCTTT CASSYRLGGHTEAFF
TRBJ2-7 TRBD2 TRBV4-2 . TGTGCCAGCAGCCAAGGCCCGGCGGGGGGGTACGAGCAGTACTTC CASSQGPAGGYEQYF
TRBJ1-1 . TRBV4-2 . TGTGCCAGCAGCCAAGACGGGTTGAACACTGAAGCTTTCTTT CASSQDGLNTEAFF
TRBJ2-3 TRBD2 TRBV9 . TGTGCCAGCAGCGACACTAGCGGGCTCACAGATACGCAGTATTTT CASSDTSGLTDTQYF
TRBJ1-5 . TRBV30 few TGTGCCTGGAGCTACTACGACGGGCAGCCCCAGCATTTT CAWSYYDGQPQHF
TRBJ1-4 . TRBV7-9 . TGTGCCAGCAGCCAAGGGGGTGAAAAACTGTTTTTT CASSQGGEKLFF
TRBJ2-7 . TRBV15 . TGTGCCACCAGCAGAGAAAGAGGGGACATCTCCTACGAGCAGTACTTC CATSRERGDISYEQYF
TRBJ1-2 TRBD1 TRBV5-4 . TGTGCCAGCAGCTTGGAGGGGGCGCATGGCTACACCTTC CASSLEGAHGYTF
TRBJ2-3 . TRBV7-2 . TGTGCCAGCAGCCTAACCGGGACTGGGCGCGATACGCAGTATTTT CASSLTGTGRDTQYF
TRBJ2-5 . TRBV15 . TGTGCCACCAGCAGTATACAGGGTTTGGAAACCCAGTACTTC CATSSIQGLETQYF
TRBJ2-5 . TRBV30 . TGTGCCTGGAGTGTATTGGTCAGGGTTAAAGAGACCCAGTACTTC CAWSVLVRVKETQYF
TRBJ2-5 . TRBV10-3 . TGTGCCATCGGCGGAAGCGACCAAGAGACCCAGTACTTC CAIGGSDQETQYF
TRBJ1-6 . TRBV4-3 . TGCGCCAGCAGCCAAGAGTTAGGGGATACACCCCTCCACTTT CASSQELGDTPLHF
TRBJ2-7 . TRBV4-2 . TGTGCCAGCAGCCAAGATACAGCGGACCGTACCTACGAGCAGTACTTC CASSQDTADRTYEQYF
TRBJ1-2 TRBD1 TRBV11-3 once TGTGCCAGCAGCTTAGGGAGGCAGGGGGAAGGTCTCGGCTACACCTTC CASSLGRQGEGLGYTF
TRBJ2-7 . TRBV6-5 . TGTGCCAGCAGTATGGGGACATTAGCCTACGAGCAGTACTTC CASSMGTLAYEQYF
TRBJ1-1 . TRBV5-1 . TGCGCCAGCAGCTTACCAGGGATGACTGAAGCTTTCTTT CASSLPGMTEAFF
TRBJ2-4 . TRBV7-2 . TGTGCCAGCAGCTTGGCAGGGGCGGCCAAAAACATTCAGTACTTC CASSLAGAAKNIQYF
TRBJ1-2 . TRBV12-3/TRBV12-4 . TGTGCCAGCAGTTCGACAGGCTATGGCTACACCTTC CASSSTGYGYTF
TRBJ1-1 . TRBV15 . TGTGCCACCAGCAGAGATCCGGGGGTGGGTATTACTGAAGCTTTCTTT CATSRDPGVGITEAFF
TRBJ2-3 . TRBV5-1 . TGCGCCAGCAGCACCCCCCGGGGAAGCACAGATACGCAGTATTTT CASSTPRGSTDTQYF
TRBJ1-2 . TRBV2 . TGTGCCAGCAGCGCCCGGGGGGTAGGGGGAGATGGCTACACCTTC CASSARGVGGDGYTF
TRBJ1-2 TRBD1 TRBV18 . TGTGCCAGCTCACCCGGGCGGGGGACAGGGCTGGACTACACCTTC CASSPGRGTGLDYTF
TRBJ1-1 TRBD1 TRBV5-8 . TGTGCCAGCAGCCTTCGGACAGGGGGGCGAACTGAAGCTTTCTTT CASSLRTGGRTEAFF
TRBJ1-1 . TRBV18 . TGTGCCAGCTCACCACGAGGAGCAGGGTCGAACACTGAAGCTTTCTTT CASSPRGAGSNTEAFF
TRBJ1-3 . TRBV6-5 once TGTGCCAGCAGTTCCCCCCCAAGGGGGGGAAACACCATATATTTT CASSSPPRGGNTIYF
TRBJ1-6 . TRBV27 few TGTGCCAGCACACACAGGCAAAATTCACCCCTCCACTTT CASTHRQNSPLHF
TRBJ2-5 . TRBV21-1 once TGTGCCAGCAGGGATACGGACAGCTTCCTCCTGCAAGAGACCCAGTACTTC CASRDTDSFLLQETQYF
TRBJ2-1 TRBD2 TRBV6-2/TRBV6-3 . TGTGCCAGCAGTCCCCTCCCGCTAGCGGGGGGGCGAAATGAGCAGTTCTTC CASSPLPLAGGRNEQFF
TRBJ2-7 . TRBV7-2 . TGTGCCAGCAGCTTAATTTTACAAGGGGGCGAGCAGTACTTC CASSLILQGGEQYF
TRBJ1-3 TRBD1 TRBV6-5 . TGTGCCAGCAGCCAACAGGGGGATTCTGGAAACACCATATATTTT CASSQQGDSGNTIYF
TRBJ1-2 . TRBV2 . TGTGCCAGCAGTGACCAGGGGACTATTGGCTACACCTTC CASSDQGTIGYTF
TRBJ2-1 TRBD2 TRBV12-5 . TGTGCTAGTGGTTCGCCGGGACTAGCGGGGTACAATGAGCAGTTCTTC CASGSPGLAGYNEQFF
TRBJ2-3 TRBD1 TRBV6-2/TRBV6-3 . TGTGCCAGCAGTCGACAGGGGCCCACAGATACGCAGTATTTT CASSRQGPTDTQYF
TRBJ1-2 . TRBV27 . TGTGCCAGCAGTATAATCGGCGGGACGGACTATGGCTACACCTTC CASSIIGGTDYGYTF
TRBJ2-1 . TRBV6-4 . TGTGCCAGCAGTCGGCGGGGCTTTGTCGATGAGCAGTTCTTC CASSRRGFVDEQFF
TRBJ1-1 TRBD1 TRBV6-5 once TGTGCCCCCTGTCCCGGGACAGGGGCGTACACTGAAGCTTTCTTT CAPCPGTGAYTEAFF
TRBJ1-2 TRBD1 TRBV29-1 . TGCAGCGTTTTGACAGGGGGCCCTAGCTATGGCTACACCTTC CSVLTGGPSYGYTF
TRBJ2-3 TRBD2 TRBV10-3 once TGTGCCATCAGTGAGTCGGGTAGCGGGGGCCGACCTTCATCAGATACGCAGTATTTT CAISESGSGGRPSSDTQYF
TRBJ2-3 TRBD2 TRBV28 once TGTGCCAGCAGTTTTACTAGCGGGGGGGCTGGTACGCAGTATTTT CASSFTSGGAGTQYF
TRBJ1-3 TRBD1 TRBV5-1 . TGCGCCAGCAGCTTGGGGACAGGGCTCGGAAACACCATATATTTT CASSLGTGLGNTIYF
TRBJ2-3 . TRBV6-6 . TGTGCCAGCAGCTTTCCCTTAGATACGCAGTATTTT CASSFPLDTQYF
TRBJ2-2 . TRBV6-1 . TGTGCCAGCAGTGAAGAATTAGTTCGGTGGAACACCGGGGAGCTGTTTTTT CASSEELVRWNTGELFF
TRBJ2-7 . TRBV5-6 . TGTGCCAGCAGCTTGGTGGCGGGGAGGTCCTACGAGCAGTACTTC CASSLVAGRSYEQYF
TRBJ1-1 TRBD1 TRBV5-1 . TGCGCCAGCAGTTCGACAGGGGAGGGTGAAGCTTTCTTT CASSSTGEGEAFF
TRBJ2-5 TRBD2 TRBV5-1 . TGCGCCAGCAGCTTGAATAGCGGGGGCGCACGGGGGGAGACCCAGTACTTC CASSLNSGGARGETQYF